This T cell receptor (beta chain) was captured in a study of cytomegalovirus exposure and HLA in healthy donors (dated by TCRdb to about 2017). Regarding the research as a whole: According to an earlier analysis of several hundred of the donors, roughly 180 million T cells yielded 100 million or so unique TCR beta sequences and 276 Gb of sequence data. Using immunosequencing, the study profiled T cell repertoires from around 680 subjects and related those repertoires to cytomegalovirus serostatus. The study was designed to test whether signatures of past pathogen exposure could be identified by cataloging public T cell receptors. Among about 360 genotyped donors of the cohort, an average of roughly 240,000 unique TCR beta nucleotide sequences were sequenced per donor, approximately 20% of them non-productive. A later genetic analysis used genome-wide SNP genotypes for about 60% of the roughly 670 donors, treating that subset as a discovery cohort. Four or five DR-DQ haplotypes were handled as single units for association and clustering, since linkage in the cohort was strong. Rather than using new phenotypic data, the later analysis identified candidate immune exposures from TCR beta sequences and from how often those sequences occurred across donors. An early release covering roughly 580 HLA-typed donors comprised roughly 300 gigabases of sequencing data and 65 million to 100 million unique TCR sequences. Donor age, sex, ethnicity and CMV serostatus were compiled together with the repertoire data. Besides the first cohort of roughly 640 subjects, a separate validation cohort made up of 120 or so different subjects was used. Of the 350 to 400 genotyped donors, over 70% fell in the genetic ancestry cluster associated with self-reported Caucasian donors. Typing coverage varied by locus: 629-630 donors for A, B, C, DRB1 and DQB1; about 520 for DQA1; nearly 610 for DPA1; 450 to 480 for DPB1. In an earlier analysis of 587 of the donors, high-throughput TCR beta sequencing was used to judge whether each TCR beta V gene segment behaved as functional or pseudogenic. Every repertoire in the discovery cohort had been generated on one and the same sequencing platform. A later analysis re-examined previously published TCR beta repertoires from more than 600 donors and added high-resolution HLA genotyping to investigate patterns of TCR occurrence. To predict cytomegalovirus infection status, the study brought together high-throughput TCR immunosequencing, statistical association of individual TCRs with disease status, and machine learning. HLA typing covered class I and class II loci at four-digit resolution.

The cohort comprised some 730 healthy bone marrow donors. At the time of sampling, every cohort member was nominally healthy, though immune exposures that went unrecorded were likely present. The donor tested CMV seronegative and was one of the 352 seronegative cohort members. A peripheral blood sample was collected from each donor, and TCR beta sequencing was performed on peripheral blood mononuclear cells. Genomic DNA extraction from the blood cell samples was performed with the Qiagen DNeasy Blood Extraction Kit. The method behind the library was the immunoSEQ multiplex PCR assay. For the multiplex PCR, a mixture combining 60 forward primers for TCR Vbeta segments and 13 reverse primers for TCR Jbeta segments was used. The CDR3 region of rearranged TCR beta genes was amplified from genomic DNA by a multiplex PCR assay. The Illumina HiSeq System was used to sequence the amplified TCR beta libraries as 87-base-pair reads. Regarding the original processing steps: A later analysis tallied 80 million to 95 million unique TCR beta chains across the approximately 670 repertoires, and some 10 million of those chains were shared by two or more donors. To remove PCR and sequencing errors, raw reads were error-corrected and collapsed into unique sequences using a nearest-neighbor algorithm that merged closely related sequences. V, D and J gene segments were assigned by aligning CDR3 sequences to IMGT reference sequences. For a sequence to be retained, at least a six-nucleotide match to both a V gene segment and a J gene segment was required. Rearrangements were called productive when the CDR3 lacked stop codons and stayed in frame with V and J; all others were non-productive. Following IMGT convention, CDR3 was defined as the stretch from the second conserved V-encoded cysteine to the conserved J-encoded phenylalanine. The earlier analysis of 550 to 650 of the donors excluded any sequence lacking an unambiguous match to a single V gene segment. An earlier analysis of fewer than 750 of the donors classified V segments as functional when productive rearrangements were above 56.7% and as segregating when the standard deviation between donors was above 5%. A statistical classification framework was built to diagnose cytomegalovirus status from the catalog of TCR beta chain sequences. A later analysis assigned V and J genes by comparing TCR nucleotide sequences with IMGT/GENE-DB human TR gene sequences. In a later analysis, CDR3 sequences and most-parsimonious VDJ recombination scenarios were assigned using the TCRdist pipeline. A later analysis defined each TCR beta chain by its CDR3 amino acid sequence plus V-gene family, and excluded reads lacking a unique V-gene family. To address suspected cross-contamination and a sequencing artifact, a later analysis removed a few hundred highly shared, low-generation-probability nucleotide sequences. For each public chain, a later analysis derived a clonal expansion index from normalized ranks of inferred template counts within each repertoire. Generation probabilities in a later analysis came from a VDJ recombination model fitted to out-of-frame rearrangements, and those results were checked against IGoR. A later analysis scored TCR-TCR, TCR-HLA and TCR-CMV co-occurrence with hypergeometric tests, applying a repertoire-size bias correction to TCR pairs. False discovery rates were estimated in a later analysis by permuting HLA or CMV assignments 20 times. In a later analysis, co-occurring TCRs were grouped using DBSCAN, with TCRdist sequence similarity added in when clustering inside HLA-allele-positive subsets. Co-occurrence clustering excluded repertoires with fewer than 30,000 or more than 120,000 public chains, plus five with anomalous nucleotide sharing. TCRdb took over this immuneACCESS table, retaining in-frame rearrangements with V and J assigned. Such tables are incomplete; in checked studies, under half of the missing clones stem from an unresolved V gene, and the remainder is unexplained. V and J calls plus clone size are reproduced from that table; the DNA served to infer D and trimming. A total of around 170,000 clones appear in this sample, roughly 77% of them only once. The biggest ten clones account for 1.9% of the sample.

To note about this clone: The antigen it binds to is not known. Base qualities are not provided; no much larger clone lies one nucleotide away.

The study at large found these results: When HLA alleles, especially DR and DQ, strongly co-occurred, attributing TCR associations to individual alleles was difficult. A later analysis found that HLA-associated TCR beta chains were more clonally expanded and had lower generation probabilities than equally common non-associated chains. A cluster of highly shared sequence variants was judged likely to be a technical artifact of the sequencing pipeline. The authors suggested that the approach could potentially be generalized to other disease states and immunological phenotypes. In a later analysis, most CMV-associated TCR beta chains were found to appear HLA-restricted, with HLA associations seemingly driven largely by CMV exposure. Some IMGT-functional V segments, including TRBV6-2 and TRBV6-3, could not be distinguished by the 87-base-pair reads and were therefore excluded. A later genetic analysis reported fewer N-insertions in productive TCRs among donors in an Asian-associated ancestry cluster than the approximately 700-donor mean. While some public TCRs were present in many individuals, most TCR sequences turned up only very rarely across donors. The study listed 150 to 200 TCR beta chains as associated with cytomegalovirus. Correlated functional status among segregating V segments might reflect linkage disequilibrium, but an unknown experimental factor could not be ruled out. In an earlier analysis of about 540 of the donors, most TCR beta V segments were observed in productive rearrangements about 90% or about 30% of the time, broadly matching IMGT annotations. An association between a missense DCLRE1C variant and V-gene and J-gene trimming of TCR beta chains was found in a later genetic analysis and replicated in an independent cohort. HLA typing was unavailable for some donors at each locus, so association tests used only the typed subset. For the cohort, immune exposure information was limited to CMV serostatus. In vitro tests confirmed that three of the cytomegalovirus-associated TCR beta chains recognize cytomegalovirus antigens. The classifier was reported to diagnose cytomegalovirus status with high specificity and sensitivity in both the original cohort and the validation cohort. Several of the top co-occurrence clusters appeared to be linked to parvovirus B19, influenza, CMV and Epstein-Barr virus, according to a later analysis. According to a later analysis, TCR association rates differed among HLA loci, with DRB1 alleles showing the most associated TCRs and HLA-C alleles showing the fewest. Sequencing depth was assumed to be roughly uniform across donors in the presence/absence analyses, though that assumption may not hold. This cohort had only TCR beta chains sequenced, and the lack of alpha or paired-chain data limited which features could be detected. A further reported finding was that TCR beta sequences accurately predicted the HLA-A and HLA-B alleles for most subjects in the first cohort. Because counts were too low, seventeen rarely observed V segments, including chromosome 9 orphons, were left out of the earlier analysis of a few hundred of the donors. At a false discovery rate of 0.05, a later analysis linked 15,000 to 20,000 TCR beta sequences to specific HLA alleles.

Trimming at the junction amounts to 1 base on V and 5 bases on J, and the germline ends lie 12 bases apart. Including the terminal cysteine and phenylalanine, the CDR3 comprises 15 residues. Kept here is only the CDR3 DNA, which spans 45 bases and is read in frame from base 1. The germline V gene encodes CDR1 LNHDA and CDR2 SQIVND (reference sequence). Sequencing was done on a sample of PBMCs. The receptor's source is a woman aged 25 to 39 in good health and CMV-seronegative. Recombination joined TRBV19 with TRBJ1-5; 6 matching bases give a weak D call of TRBD1. This receptor carries the CDR3 CASSIGFRGYQPQHF. The DNA sequence follows: TGTGCCAGTAGTATAGGCTTCAGGGGCTATCAGCCCCAGCATTTT.